This entry features one T cell receptor (beta chain) sequence. Its antigen is unidentified. The data were taken from a study of blood T cells in healthy people across ages. Study findings and constraints: Age advanced and TCR beta diversity per million T cells fell, roughly linearly.

The CDR3 runs to 14 residues. V was pared by 6 bases and J by 2 bases, with 14 bases between. Per the germline V gene, CDR1 is MDHEN and CDR2 is SYDVKM. It was with a sample-barcoded 5' primer and a J-beta primer mix that a second PCR of roughly 7 to 12 cycles was run. Researchers report that each sample yielded at least 2.5 million CDR3-containing paired-end reads. TCRdb reprocessed the 5' RACE reads with MiXCR, giving one entry per CDR3 protein. The sample holds some 860,000 distinct CDR3 sequences, around 50% seen once. The receptor was isolated from a middle-aged man in good health. Sequenced: blood. The chain is built from TRBV28 and TRBJ2-7, with unresolved D. CDR3 coding DNA: TGTGCCAGCAGGTGGTTGAATTCGACCTACGAGCAGTACTTC. Translating gives CASRWLNSTYEQYF.